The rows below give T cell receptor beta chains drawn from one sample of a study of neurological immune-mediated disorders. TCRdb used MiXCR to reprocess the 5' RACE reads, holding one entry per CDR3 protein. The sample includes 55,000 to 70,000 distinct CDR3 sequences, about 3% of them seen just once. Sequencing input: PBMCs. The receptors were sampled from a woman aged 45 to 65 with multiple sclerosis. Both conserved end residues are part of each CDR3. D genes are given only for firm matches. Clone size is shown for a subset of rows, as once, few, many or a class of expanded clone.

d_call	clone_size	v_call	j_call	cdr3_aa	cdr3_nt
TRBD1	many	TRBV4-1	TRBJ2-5	CASSHKSKGAGETQYF	TGCGCCAGCAGCCATAAGAGCAAGGGGGCTGGTGAGACCCAGTACTTC
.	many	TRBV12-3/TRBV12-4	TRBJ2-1	CASSFGRAEQFF	TGTGCCAGCAGTTTCGGGCGAGCCGAGCAGTTCTTC
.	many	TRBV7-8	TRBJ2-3	CASSLVQGATDTQYF	TGTGCCAGCAGCTTAGTGCAGGGTGCCACAGATACGCAGTATTTT
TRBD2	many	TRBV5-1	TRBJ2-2	CASSWTSGGTGELFF	TGCGCCAGCAGCTGGACTAGCGGGGGCACCGGGGAGCTGTTTTTT
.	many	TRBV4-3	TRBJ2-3	CASSQDRVLGTSTDTQYF	TGCGCCAGCAGCCAAGATCGGGTACTAGGGACTAGCACAGATACGCAGTATTTT
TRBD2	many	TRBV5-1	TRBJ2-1	CASSPQIRLASNEQFF	TGCGCCAGCAGCCCCCAGATAAGACTAGCGAGCAATGAGCAGTTCTTC
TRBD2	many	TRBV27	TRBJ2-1	CASSLRSGRYNEQFF	TGTGCCAGCAGTTTAAGGAGCGGGAGGTACAATGAGCAGTTCTTC
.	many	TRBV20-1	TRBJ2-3	CSATSPRSSTDTQYF	TGCAGTGCTACCTCGCCCAGATCTAGCACAGATACGCAGTATTTT
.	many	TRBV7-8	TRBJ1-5	CASSLVGAAFRSNQPQHF	TGTGCCAGCAGCTTAGTGGGGGCCGCCTTCAGAAGCAATCAGCCCCAGCATTTT
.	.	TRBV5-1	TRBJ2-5	CASSSPGGPHPGRLENQYF	TGCGCCAGCAGCTCCCCCGGGGGACCCCACCCGGGTCGCTTGGAGAACCAGTACTTC
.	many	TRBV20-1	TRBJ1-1	CSAPLSQGSTEAFF	TGCAGTGCTCCGCTATCTCAGGGAAGCACTGAAGCTTTCTTT
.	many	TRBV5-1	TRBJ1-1	CASNPTWRVGSNTEAFF	TGCGCCAGCAACCCCACATGGCGGGTCGGATCGAACACTGAAGCTTTCTTT
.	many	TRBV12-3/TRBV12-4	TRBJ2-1	CASSLVRGPHNEQFF	TGTGCCAGCAGTTTAGTGAGGGGCCCCCACAATGAGCAGTTCTTC
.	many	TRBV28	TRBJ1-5	CASSQGFVSNQPQHF	TGTGCCAGCAGCCAAGGGTTTGTTAGCAATCAGCCCCAGCATTTT
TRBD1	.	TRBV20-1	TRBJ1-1	CSAETGDGRTEAFF	TGCAGTGCAGAGACAGGGGACGGGCGCACTGAAGCTTTCTTT
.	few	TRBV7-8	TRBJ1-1	CASSRGTTEAFF	TGTGCCAGCAGCCGGGGGACGACCGAAGCTTTCTTT
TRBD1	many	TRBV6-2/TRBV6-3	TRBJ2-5	CASSQFDRAVGETQYF	TGTGCCAGCAGCCAATTCGACAGGGCGGTAGGAGAGACCCAGTACTTC
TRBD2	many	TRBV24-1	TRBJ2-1	CATQGLAGDLSSYNEQFF	TGTGCCACACAGGGACTAGCGGGGGATTTGAGCTCCTACAATGAGCAGTTCTTC
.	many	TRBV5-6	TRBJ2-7	CASTWLRGRIAYEQYF	TGTGCCAGCACCTGGCTTCGTGGCAGGATCGCCTACGAGCAGTACTTC
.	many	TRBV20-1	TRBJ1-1	CSASQARGEAFF	TGCAGTGCTAGTCAGGCGCGTGGCGAAGCTTTCTTT
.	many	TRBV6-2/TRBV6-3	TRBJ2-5	CASTAPGETQYF	TGTGCCAGCACCGCCCCAGGAGAGACCCAGTACTTC
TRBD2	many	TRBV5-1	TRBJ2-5	CASGGGSGETQYF	TGCGCCAGCGGCGGGGGTAGTGGAGAGACCCAGTACTTC
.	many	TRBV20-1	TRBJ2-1	CSAHNDPRFEQFF	TGCAGTGCTCACAACGACCCCAGATTTGAGCAGTTCTTC
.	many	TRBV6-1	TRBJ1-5	CASSLGIGRRLSNQPQHF	TGTGCCAGCAGCCTCGGAATTGGCAGGAGACTTAGCAATCAGCCCCAGCATTTT
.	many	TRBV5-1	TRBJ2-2	CASSTSQLTGELFF	TGCGCCAGCAGCACCTCCCAGCTAACCGGGGAGCTGTTTTTT
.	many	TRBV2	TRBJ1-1	CASRSSTRRTEAFF	TGTGCCAGCAGAAGTAGTACGAGGAGGACTGAAGCTTTCTTT
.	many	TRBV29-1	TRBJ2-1	CSVGNRAGEQFF	TGCAGCGTGGGTAACAGGGCGGGGGAGCAGTTCTTC
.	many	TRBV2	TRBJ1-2	CASSEVRQAPYGYTF	TGTGCCAGCAGTGAAGTTCGTCAGGCCCCCTATGGCTACACCTTC